Presented here are 22 T cell receptor beta chains from one specimen sequenced in a study of shared clonotypes between healthy human individuals. Clones were read by immunoSEQ multiplex PCR, and TCRdb kept only the in-frame ones, dropping some. The sample lists 2,500,000 or so clones; around 92% were seen once. Sequencing was carried out using naive CD4+ T cells from PBMCs. Subset: CD45RA+ positively selected. The receptors derive from a man aged 18 to 30 in good health. Some clones in this sample may be carry-over from other donors' samples.

The rearrangement uses TRBV12-5 and TRBJ2-5; 9 bases align to TRBD1. The CDR3 loop spans 15 amino acids. The germline V gene encodes CDR1 LGHNT and CDR2 FRNRAP. Trimming took 6 bases from V and 0 from J; bases not matched to a gene: 5. Written as DNA, the CDR3 is TGTGCTAGTGGCCGTGGACAGGGGTACCAAGAGACCCAGTACTTC. Translating it yields CASGRGQGYQETQYF.

The V and J genes are TRBV28 and TRBJ1-2; D is undetermined. V lost 1 base, J lost 8 bases, and 11 bases lay in between. This CDR3 has 13 residues. Germline V gives CDR1 MDHEN, CDR2 SYDVKM. CDR3 in amino acids: CASSLLGGMGYTF. CDR3 sequence (DNA): TGTGCCAGCAGTTTATTAGGCGGGATGGGCTACACCTTC.

This clone was observed once. This chain links TRBV19 with TRBJ2-1, with TRBD1 matching over 7 bases. The V segment lost 3 bases and the J segment 12 bases; nucleotides outside the gene matches: 5. Germline CDR1 and CDR2: LNHDA and SQIVND (reference sequence). This CDR3 is 12 amino acids long. The CDR3 region is CASSIFQGVQFF. CDR3 DNA: TGTGCCAGTAGTATCTTCCAGGGGGTGCAGTTCTTC. Full variable domain (missing parts from reference TRBV19 and TRBJ2-1): DGGITQSPKYLFRKEGQNVTLSCEQNLNHDAMYWYRQDPGQGLRLIYYSQIVNDFQKGDIAEGYSVSREKKESFPLTVTSAQKNPTAFYLCASSIFQGVQFFGPGTRLTVL.

This clone was found a few times. One end of the junction varies from germline; a read error may be responsible. V gene TRBV7-8 combines with J gene TRBJ1-3; no clear D. CDR1 is SGHVS and CDR2 is FQNEAQ in the germline V gene. The CDR3 is 14 residues long. CDR3 nucleotide sequence: TGTGCCAGCAGCTTAGAAGGGCGCGGCGGGAGTAAGAATTTT. It translates to CASSLEGRGGSKNF.

This clone was recorded a few times. The rearrangement uses TRBV9 and TRBJ2-7; D call uncertain. With 0 bases removed from V and 6 bases from J, the gap between germline ends came to 13 bases. This CDR3 is 14 amino acids long. CDR1 and CDR2 (germline): SGDLS, YYNGEE. This chain's CDR3 is CASSVVGSEGEQYF. CDR3 nucleotide sequence: TGTGCCAGCAGCGTAGTGGGATCAGAAGGCGAGCAGTACTTC.

The chain is built from TRBV6-1 and TRBJ2-4; the match to TRBD2 covers 8 bases. Germline V gene lookup returns CDR1 MNHNS and CDR2 SASEGT. This CDR3 has 14 residues. Trimming took 4 bases from V and 5 from J; bases not matched to a gene: 4. CDR3 nucleotide sequence: TGTGCCAGCAGTGTGTCCGGGAGGGAAAACATTCAGTACTTC. It is translated as CASSVSGRENIQYF.

This chain links TRBV27 with TRBJ2-1; 8 bases fit TRBD1. Germline V gene sequence: CDR1 MNHEY, CDR2 SMNVEV (reference sequence). V was pared by 5 bases and J by 7 bases, with 1 base of the junction left unmatched. The length of the CDR3 is 12 residues. CDR3 sequence: CASSRTGNEQFF. CDR3 DNA: TGTGCCAGCAGTCGGACAGGGAATGAGCAGTTCTTC.

This chain links TRBV7-5 with TRBJ2-3. TRBV7-5 has pseudogene status. This CDR3 has 17 residues. The CDR3 reads CASSLAARAKGPDTQYF. CDR3 DNA sequence: TGTGCCAGCAGCTTAGCGGCGAGAGCGAAAGGACCAGATACGCAGTATTTT.

With respect to this clone: Additional DNA sequences in this sample encode the identical CDR3. The rearrangement links TRBV4-1 to TRBJ2-5, with D perhaps TRBD2 (5 bases). The CDR3 runs to 13 residues. From germline, CDR1 is MGHRA and CDR2 YSYEKL. Trimming took 1 base from V and 4 from J, leaving 7 bases between them. CDR3 nucleotides: TGCGCCAGCAGCCAAGTTCGGGGAGAGACCCAGTACTTC. This sequence encodes CASSQVRGETQYF.

This sequence joins TRBV11-3 and TRBJ2-3; 10 bases line up with TRBD2. The CDR3 is made up of 15 amino acids. Germline V gene data show CDR1 as SGHNT and CDR2 as YENEEA. The ends lost 3 bases at V and 1 base at J; junction bases unmatched: 1. For the CDR3, the DNA is TGTGCCAGCAGCTTCGGGACTAGCGGCACAGATACGCAGTATTTT. Translating gives CASSFGTSGTDTQYF.

This clone came up once. The J gene is TRBJ1-4, the V gene TRBV4-2, with 10 bases lining up with TRBD1. J was trimmed by 5 bases and V by 1 base; bases with no gene match: 1. CDR3 length: 15 residues. The germline V gene has CDR1 LGHNA and CDR2 YNFKEQ. The CDR3 bases are TGTGCCAGCAGCCAAGTGGACAGGGGGAATGAAAAACTGTTTTTT. It codes for CASSQVDRGNEKLFF.

This clone was counted between two and nine times. The chain links TRBV13 to TRBJ1-1; D remains unclear. V was cut by 3 bases and J by 10 bases, with 6 bases left in between. Germline V gives CDR1 PRHDT, CDR2 FYEKMQ (reference sequence). The CDR3 has 10 amino acids. The CDR3 sequence is CASSFLVAFF. The DNA of the CDR3 is TGTGCCAGCAGCTTTCTGGTAGCTTTCTTT.

This chain uses TRBV7-3 with TRBJ2-2; no definite D call. Germline-derived CDR1 and CDR2 are SGHTA and FQGTGA. With 4 bases removed from V and 4 bases from J, the gap between germline ends came to 7 bases. The CDR3 has 13 residues. The CDR3, as DNA: TGTGCCAGCAGCTCGAGACGCACCGGGGAGCTGTTTTTT. This encodes CASSSRRTGELFF.

The genes are TRBV28 and TRBJ2-1; D is undetermined. Germline values: CDR1 MDHEN, CDR2 SYDVKM. Trimming cost V 4 bases and J 8 bases, with 15 bases left between them. The CDR3 is 14 residues long. Written as DNA, the CDR3 is TGTGCCAGCAGTTCCGGACGGAGAGGCGATGAGCAGTTCTTC. It encodes CASSSGRRGDEQFF.

V is TRBV6-6 and J is TRBJ2-1; 7 bases are shared with TRBD1. After removal of 6 bases from V and 3 bases from J, the junction contained 5 bases not matched to a gene. Germline loops: CDR1 MNHNY, CDR2 SVGAGI (reference sequence). The CDR3 runs 14 residues. The CDR3 loop reads CASRGQDYYNEQFF. The CDR3 region has the DNA TGTGCCAGCAGAGGACAGGATTACTACAATGAGCAGTTCTTC.

This chain joins TRBV18 and TRBJ1-1; TRBD1 might be the D (6 bases). Germline CDR1 and CDR2: KGHSH and LQKENI. Trimming took 6 bases from V and 5 from J, leaving 19 bases between them. This CDR3 has 15 amino acids. CDR3 nucleotides: TGTGCCAGCTCCCCGGGACACCTCCCAACAACTGAAGCTTTCTTT. It codes for CASSPGHLPTTEAFF.

The chain links TRBV6-5 to TRBJ1-2; 10 bases map to TRBD1. V lost 5 bases to trimming and J lost 4 bases; unmatched junction nucleotides: 7. Germline V lookup: CDR1 MNHEY, CDR2 SVGAGI. This CDR3 comprises 15 residues. CDR3 nucleotides: TGTGCCAGCAGTAACGGACAGGGGGTTGGCTATGGCTACACCTTC. Protein sequence: CASSNGQGVGYGYTF.

The chain combines TRBV7-8 with TRBJ2-2; D is tentatively TRBD1 or TRBD2 (5 bases each). The CDR3 loop spans 16 amino acids. Per the germline V gene, CDR1 is SGHVS and CDR2 is FQNEAQ. Deletions cut 5 bases from V and 6 bases from J, with 19 bases between. CDR3 bases: TGTGCCAGCAGCCCCGTTGGTGGGGGTCCGGCCGGGGAGCTGTTTTTT. Its protein is CASSPVGGGPAGELFF.

The rearrangement uses TRBV28 and TRBJ1-1; possibly TRBD1 for D (5 bases). Germline V CDR1 and CDR2: MDHEN, SYDVKM. This CDR3 comprises 17 residues. Trimming took 6 bases from V and 2 from J, leaving 22 bases between them. CDR3 coding DNA: TGTGCCAGCAGCTCACGCGGGGGTTATATGTTCAACACTGAAGCTTTCTTT. Residues: CASSSRGGYMFNTEAFF.

V usage is TRBV6-6 and J usage is TRBJ2-5; D is undetermined. The CDR3 runs 13 residues. The V gene lost 4 bases and the J gene lost 2 bases, with 8 bases spanning the gap. Germline V lookup: CDR1 MNHNY, CDR2 SVGAGI (reference sequence). CDR3 coding DNA: TGTGCCAGCAGTTTTAGGCGGCAAGAGACCCAGTACTTC. Encoded protein: CASSFRRQETQYF.

This clone was recorded once. In DNA form, the CDR3 reads TGTGCCAGCAACCCCGCGGGCGGGAGAAGAGAGCAGTACTTC. This sequence encodes CASNPAGGRREQYF. This sequence joins TRBV2 and TRBJ2-7; 7 bases are shared with TRBD2. This CDR3 contains 14 residues. The germline CDR1 and CDR2 sequences are SNHLY and FYNNEI. Trimming removed 7 bases from V and 7 bases from J; junction bases left unmatched: 13.

This chain uses TRBV19 with TRBJ2-2; weak D call: TRBD1 (6 bases). The ends were cut back, 7 bases at V and 0 bases at J, with 12 bases in the middle. Germline V gene lookup returns CDR1 LNHDA and CDR2 SQIVND (reference sequence). The CDR3 spans 15 residues. The CDR3 spells CASTRTATNTGELFF. The CDR3 bases are TGTGCCAGTACTCGGACAGCAACGAACACCGGGGAGCTGTTTTTT.